One and the same sample provided the 17 T cell receptor beta chains below, sequenced in a study of lung T cells in sarcoidosis with Löfgren's syndrome. MiXCR, applied by TCRdb to the reads, yields one record per CDR3 protein. There are 60,000 or so distinct CDR3 sequences in the sample; less than 25% occur only once, and less than 2.5% lies in the top ten. Sequences were obtained from CD4+ T cells from PBMCs. The receptors shown here come from a human donor with sarcoidosis (Löfgren's syndrome or another form), or a control subject (not recorded which).

This clonotype was seen at least ten times. This sequence joins TRBV6-1 and TRBJ1-1, with D unresolved. Germline CDR1 and CDR2: MNHNS and SASEGT. The CDR3 is 14 residues long. V was trimmed by 4 bases and J by 5 bases, leaving 14 bases between them. As DNA, the CDR3 is TGTGCCAGCAGTGGCCGGACGGACCGGACTGAAGCTTTCTTT. This sequence encodes CASSGRTDRTEAFF.

On this clonotype: A single base separates this from a much larger clone, so it may be a read error. The CDR3 DNA reads as TGTACCAGCAGTTTAGTTGGGGACGGCTACACCTTC. Its protein is CTSSLVGDGYTF. The chain uses TRBV12-3 or TRBV12-4 and TRBJ1-2; D perhaps matches TRBD1 (5 bases). CDR3 size: 12 residues.

With respect to this clonotype: With a much larger clone just one base away, this may be a read error. Since no conserved phenylalanine or tryptophan closes the CDR3, a read error is the likely cause. The DNA of the CDR3 is TGTGCCAGCATCAAATTTCCCTCTATTAATGAAAAACTGTTTCTT. This translates into CASIKFPSINEKLFL. The chain links TRBV28 to TRBJ1-4; D remains ambiguous. Trimming pared 7 bases from V and 4 bases from J, leaving 16 bases between. The CDR3 sequence is 15 residues long. The germline CDR1 and CDR2 sequences are MDHEN and SYDVKM.

The chain uses TRBV5-6 and TRBJ1-1, with 8 bases lining up with TRBD1. Germline CDR1 and CDR2: SGHDT and YYEEEE. The length of the CDR3 is 15 residues. J lost 2 bases, V lost 4 bases, and 7 bases had no gene match. CDR3: CASSPMDRANTEAFF. The CDR3 DNA follows: TGTGCCAGCAGCCCTATGGACAGGGCCAACACTGAAGCTTTCTTT.

This clonotype was seen only a few times. This chain uses TRBV2 with TRBJ1-5; D possibly corresponds to TRBD1 (6 bases). Trimming took 7 bases from V and 9 from J, leaving 16 bases between them. This CDR3 contains 13 residues. Germline V gene lookup returns CDR1 SNHLY and CDR2 FYNNEI. The CDR3 DNA is TGTGCCAGCATTCTAGGAGGGGGTGGGCCCCAGCATTTT. Translation gives CASILGGGGPQHF.

The chain has TRBV3-1 and TRBJ2-3; 8 bases match TRBD1. Germline assignment: CDR1 LGHDT and CDR2 YNNKEL (reference sequence). There are 15 residues in the CDR3. V lost 0 bases and J lost 3; bases outside the gene matches: 2. The CDR3 bases are TGTGCCAGCAGCCAAGACAGGGGGCTAACAGATACGCAGTATTTT. It is translated as CASSQDRGLTDTQYF.

This clonotype was seen a few times. This sequence joins TRBV18 and TRBJ1-5; TRBD1 agrees at 9 bases. The junction had 6 bases not matched to a gene; V was cut back by 4 bases and J by 2 bases. Germline CDR1 and CDR2: KGHSH and LQKENI. There are 16 residues in the CDR3. This CDR3 is CASSRDREQGNQPQHF. The CDR3 bases are TGTGCCAGCTCACGGGACAGGGAACAGGGCAATCAGCCCCAGCATTTT.

For this clonotype: Since a much larger clone is just one base distant, this may be a read error. The chain uses TRBV28 and TRBJ1-1; D is unclear. Germline CDR1 MDHEN, CDR2 SYDVKM. This CDR3 is built from 14 residues. CDR3 amino acids: CASSSPPMNAEAFF. The CDR3 nucleotides read TGTGCCAGCAGTTCCCCCCCTATGAACGCTGAAGCTTTCTTT.

In this sample, this clonotype turned up a few times. This chain links TRBV18 with TRBJ2-6; D gene ambiguous. The CDR3 runs 13 residues. Per the germline V gene, CDR1 is KGHSH and CDR2 is LQKENI. Trimming stripped 3 bases from V and 2 bases from J, with 2 bases between. CDR3 amino acids: CASSPTGANVLTF. CDR3 sequence (DNA): TGTGCCAGCTCACCGACTGGGGCCAACGTCCTGACTTTC.

This clonotype was counted ten times or more. The chain couples TRBV28 to TRBJ1-5, with D maybe TRBD1 (5 bases). Germline assignment: CDR1 MDHEN and CDR2 SYDVKM. V was trimmed by 3 bases and J by 2 bases, leaving 14 bases between them. The CDR3 consists of 16 residues. CDR3: CASSFPGLGGNQPQHF. The CDR3 DNA reads as TGTGCCAGCAGTTTCCCGGGGCTAGGGGGCAATCAGCCCCAGCATTTT.

Ten or more counts support this clonotype. The chain combines TRBV10-3 with TRBJ1-6; tentatively, D is TRBD1 (5 bases). CDR3 size: 14 residues. Deletions cut 7 bases from V and 5 bases from J, with 12 bases between. Germline-derived CDR1 and CDR2 are ENHRY and SYGVKD. The CDR3 region has the DNA TGTGCCATCAATCCGGGACTGAATAATTCACCCCTCCACTTT. Translating it yields CAINPGLNNSPLHF.

In its sample, this clonotype was seen many times. V usage is TRBV6-6 and J usage is TRBJ2-5, with 9 bases identical to TRBD1. The junction had 2 bases not matched to a gene; V was cut back by 2 bases and J by 1 base. Germline V gives CDR1 MNHNY, CDR2 SVGAGI (reference sequence). This CDR3 is 15 amino acids long. The chain's CDR3 is CASSYDRGIQETQYF. As DNA, the CDR3 is TGTGCCAGCAGTTACGACAGGGGGATCCAAGAGACCCAGTACTTC.

This clonotype was counted at least ten times. CDR3 in DNA: TGTGCCAGCATGGGCAGGGGGAGTAGGAATGAGCAGTTCTTC. Protein product: CASMGRGSRNEQFF. This rearrangement joins TRBV6-1 to TRBJ2-1; 7 bases are a match to TRBD1. CDR3 length: 14 residues. With V trimmed by 7 bases and J by 7 bases, 10 bases remained unmatched. The germline V gene encodes CDR1 MNHNS and CDR2 SASEGT.

This clonotype appeared many times. DNA of the CDR3: TGTGCCAGCAGTTACTCGTATCGACCGCTTTCAGAAGCTTTCTTT. It encodes CASSYSYRPLSEAFF. V and J are TRBV6-6 and TRBJ1-1, with D hard to call. Trimming took off 0 bases at V and 8 bases at J, with 16 bases between the two ends. The CDR3 is made up of 15 amino acids. Germline V gene lookup returns CDR1 MNHNY and CDR2 SVGAGI (reference sequence).

V gene TRBV5-1 combines with J gene TRBJ1-3; TRBD1 is a possible D gene (6 bases). Germline CDR1 reads SGHRS; CDR2 reads YFSETQ. V lost 4 bases to trimming and J lost 4 bases, with 9 bases between them. The CDR3 has 13 amino acids. For the CDR3, the DNA is TGCGCCAGCAGCGGGGGGCCGGGAAACACCATATATTTT. This gives the protein CASSGGPGNTIYF.

The chain joins TRBV24-1 to TRBJ1-2; D is perhaps TRBD1 (6 bases). The CDR3 is 15 amino acids. The V end lost 3 bases, the J end lost 4 bases, and 14 bases lay between the germline ends. Looked up from germline, CDR1 is KGHDR and CDR2 is SFDVKD. The CDR3 here is CATSDPLDSFYGYTF. The CDR3 DNA reads as TGTGCCACCAGTGATCCCCTGGACAGCTTCTATGGCTACACCTTC.

The table lists this clonotype with a few counts. The chain is built from TRBV2 and TRBJ2-6; perhaps TRBD2 as D (7 bases). Trimming removed 2 bases from V and 4 bases from J, with 12 bases in between. Germline assignment: CDR1 SNHLY and CDR2 FYNNEI. The CDR3 covers 16 residues. CDR3 amino acids: CASSERAGAGANVLTF. CDR3 in DNA: TGTGCCAGCAGTGAACGGGCGGGGGCCGGGGCCAACGTCCTGACTTTC.